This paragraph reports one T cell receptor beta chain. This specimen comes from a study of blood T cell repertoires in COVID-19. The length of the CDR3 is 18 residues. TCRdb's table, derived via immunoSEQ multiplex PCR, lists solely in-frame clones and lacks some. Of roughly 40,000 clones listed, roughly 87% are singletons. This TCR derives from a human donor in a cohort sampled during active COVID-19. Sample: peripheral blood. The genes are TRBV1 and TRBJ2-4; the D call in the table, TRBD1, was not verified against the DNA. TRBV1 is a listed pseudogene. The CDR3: CTSSQDRTLALAKNIQYF. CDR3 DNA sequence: TGCACCAGCAGCCAAGATCGGACACTCGCTTTAGCCAAAAACATTCAGTACTTC.